Following are 12 T cell receptor beta chains from one sample sequenced in a study of T cells in Graves' hyperthyroidism and ophthalmopathy. TCR beta CDR3 sequences were amplified from RNA transcripts. RT-PCR in the first round (using the HTBI primer set) targeted the TCR CDR3. TCRdb re-analysed the multiplex PCR reads in MiXCR, keeping a single row per CDR3 protein. The sample carries hundreds of thousands of distinct CDR3 sequences, approximately 40% recorded once. Sequenced sample: blood. All receptors come from a man in his late teens or twenties with Graves' hyperthyroidism.

As to this clonotype: One end of the junction is discordant with germline, which a read error may explain. DNA for the CDR3: TGTGCTAGCAGCTTATTGGGGGACGGCAATTCGAACACCGGGGAGCTGTTTTTT. Protein: CASSLLGDGNSNTGELFF. The V and J genes are TRBV7-7 and TRBJ2-2; D could derive from TRBD1 or TRBD2 (5 bases each). The CDR3 is 18 amino acids. Per the germline V gene, CDR1 is SSHAT and CDR2 is FNYEAQ (reference sequence).

This clonotype has just a few counts. The chain joins TRBV29-1 to TRBJ1-1; 12 bases map to TRBD1. Germline values: CDR1 SQVTM, CDR2 ANQGSEA. V trimming: 7 bases; J trimming: 0 bases; junction bases outside the gene matches: 6. This CDR3 region has 15 residues. CDR3 nucleotides: TGCAGCGCCGGGACAGGGGGCGGCATGAACACTGAAGCTTTCTTT. Translation: CSAGTGGGMNTEAFF.

The chain is built from TRBV20-1 and TRBJ1-4; D possibly corresponds to TRBD1 (5 bases). This CDR3 has 13 amino acids. Germline assignment: CDR1 DFQATT and CDR2 SNEGSKA (reference sequence). Trimming removed 3 bases from V and 2 bases from J, with 7 bases in between. The CDR3 bases are TGCAGTGCTAGTGAGGGGACTAATGAAAAACTGTTTTTT. Translation: CSASEGTNEKLFF.

Concerning this clonotype: One junction end disagrees with the germline gene, perhaps due to a read error. DNA of the CDR3: TGTGCCAGCAGCCAAGACAGGAACAGCTACGAGCAGTACTTC. Its protein is CASSQDRNSYEQYF. V gene TRBV4-1 combines with J gene TRBJ2-7; the D gene is possibly TRBD1 (6 bases). This CDR3 spans 14 amino acids. The germline gives CDR1 MGHRA, CDR2 YSYEKL.

This clonotype was picked up a small number of times. This chain links TRBV7-2 with TRBJ2-7, with D maybe TRBD2 (5 bases). The V gene lost 2 bases and the J gene lost 2 bases, with 13 bases spanning the gap. The CDR3 length is 15 residues. CDR1 SGHTA and CDR2 FQGNSA come from the germline V gene. The CDR3 sequence: CASSLSGGQAYEQYF. As DNA, the CDR3 is TGTGCCAGCAGCTTATCCGGCGGGCAGGCCTACGAGCAGTACTTC.

This clonotype was seen a handful of times. The chain has TRBV5-1 and TRBJ2-7, with a tentative D call TRBD1 (6 bases). The V gene lost 8 bases and the J gene lost 0 bases, with 18 bases spanning the gap. From germline, CDR1 is SGHRS and CDR2 YFSETQ. The CDR3 is made up of 15 amino acids. In nucleotides, the CDR3 is TGCGCCAGGGATAGTCGGGACAACTACTCCTACGAGCAGTACTTC. Its protein is CARDSRDNYSYEQYF.

In this sample, this clonotype turned up many times. This CDR3 reads CASSLPTSGSRKTQYF. The CDR3 region has the DNA TGTGCCAGCAGCTTACCGACTAGCGGGAGTAGGAAGACCCAGTACTTC. The chain combines TRBV7-2 with TRBJ2-5; 12 positions match TRBD2. Trimming at V came to 2 bases and at J to 6 bases, leaving 7 bases not matched to a gene. Germline CDR1 reads SGHTA; CDR2 reads FQGNSA. The CDR3 has 16 residues.

The sample holds a few counts of this clonotype. V gene TRBV20-1 combines with J gene TRBJ1-5; 7 bases fit TRBD1. CDR1 DFQATT and CDR2 SNEGSKA come from the germline V gene (reference sequence). V lost 0 bases and J lost 7; bases outside the gene matches: 6. The CDR3 spans 14 residues. Written as DNA, the CDR3 is TGCAGTGCTAGAGATGGAGGGGGCAGGCAGCCCCAGCATTTT. It yields the protein CSARDGGGRQPQHF.

V is TRBV19 and J is TRBJ2-5; maybe TRBD1 (5 bases). V lost 5 bases and J 7 bases, leaving 14 bases between the germline ends. CDR3 length equals 13 residues. CDR1 is LNHDA, CDR2 SQIVND, per germline (reference sequence). CDR3 loop: CASSSGAGGTQYF. In DNA form, the CDR3 reads TGTGCCAGTAGTTCTGGGGCAGGTGGGACCCAGTACTTC.

The V and J genes are TRBV7-9 and TRBJ1-1, with unresolved D. Between the trimmed V and J ends, which lost 3 bases and 6 bases, there was a span of 5 bases. Germline V CDR1 and CDR2: SEHNR, FQNEAQ (reference sequence). The CDR3 has 11 amino acids. The CDR3 sequence is CASSFAAEAFF. In DNA, the CDR3 is TGTGCCAGCAGCTTCGCAGCTGAAGCTTTCTTT.

The chain combines TRBV7-2 with TRBJ2-7; D is perhaps TRBD1 or TRBD2 (5 bases each). From germline, CDR1 is SGHTA and CDR2 FQGNSA. The CDR3 length is 13 residues. The V gene lost 2 bases and the J gene lost 6 bases, with 11 bases spanning the gap. The CDR3 DNA reads TGTGCCAGCAGCTTAATGAAGGGGAGCGAGCAGTACTTC. Protein product: CASSLMKGSEQYF.

There are many counts of this clonotype. The chain couples TRBV10-3 to TRBJ2-7, with D possibly TRBD1 on 6 matching bases. The CDR3 sequence is 14 residues long. The V gene's germline CDR1 is ENHRY and CDR2 SYGVKD. V was shortened by 6 bases and J by 2 bases, with 14 bases between the two germline ends. CDR3 sequence (DNA): TGTGCCATCAGGGGGGCGGAAATAACCTACGAGCAGTACTTC. Translating it yields CAIRGAEITYEQYF.